The T cell receptor beta chain under discussion was sequenced for a study of CD8 T cells in ankylosing spondylitis. Study outcomes and limitations: A TCR beta motif of 8 or 9 highly homologous variants appeared characteristic of ankylosing spondylitis blood.

Quantitative 5'-RACE with molecular barcodes was used to make the TCR beta libraries. TCRdb reanalysed the 5' RACE reads using MiXCR and keeps one entry per CDR3 protein. The sample has a few hundred thousand distinct CDR3 sequences, about 10% seen once; the top ten hold 21%. As for this clonotype: What it binds is unknown.

V was pared by 3 bases and J by 5 bases, with 10 bases between. Germline V CDR1 and CDR2: SGHTA, FQGTGA. The CDR3 consists of 13 residues. The TCR sequence derives from a male donor with ankylosing spondylitis or in good health (not recorded which). The sequenced sample was blood, either unsorted or a sorted T cell fraction (not recorded which). The J gene is TRBJ2-5, the V gene TRBV7-3, with D perhaps matching TRBD1 (5 bases). The CDR3 DNA reads as TGTGCCAGCAGCTTGGATCACAGGGAGACCCAGTACTTC. Translating it yields CASSLDHRETQYF.